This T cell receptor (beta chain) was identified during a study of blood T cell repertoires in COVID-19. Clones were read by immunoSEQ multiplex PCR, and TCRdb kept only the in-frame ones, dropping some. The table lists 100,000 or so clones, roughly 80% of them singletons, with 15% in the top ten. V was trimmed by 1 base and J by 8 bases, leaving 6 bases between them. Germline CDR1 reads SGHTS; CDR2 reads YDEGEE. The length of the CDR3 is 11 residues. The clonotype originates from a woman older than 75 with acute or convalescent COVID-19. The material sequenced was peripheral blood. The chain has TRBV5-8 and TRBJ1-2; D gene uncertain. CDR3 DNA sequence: TGTGCCAGCAGCTTGTACTCCGGCTACACCTTC. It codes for CASSLYSGYTF.